This T cell receptor (beta chain) was profiled in a study of blood T cell repertoires in COVID-19. On the study more broadly: Samples taken during acute and convalescent COVID-19 were collected in the United States, Italy and Spain.

In the source study's methods: Estimates of nucleated cell counts were drawn from the amplification of reference gene primers. Sequencing used immunoSEQ multiplex PCR; TCRdb keeps in-frame clones, though not all of them. The V and J calls and the clone size are those of that table, but D and trimming were determined from the DNA. The table has 130,000 to 150,000 clones, approximately 80% seen once. The ends lost 3 bases at V and 7 bases at J; junction bases unmatched: 9. CDR1 is LNHDA, CDR2 SQIVND, per germline (reference sequence). The CDR3 spans 15 residues. This receptor was obtained from a human donor in a cohort sampled during active COVID-19. Sequencing was carried out using peripheral blood. V and J are TRBV19 and TRBJ1-1, with TRBD1 matching 9 bases. CDR3 bases: TGTGCCAGTAGTATTTTCACAGGGGGCGGAGGTGAAGCTTTCTTT. Translating gives CASSIFTGGGGEAFF.